This is a list of T cell receptor beta chains from one sample in a study of shared clonotypes between healthy human individuals. Sequenced by immunoSEQ multiplex PCR; TCRdb stores in-frame clones only, minus some. The sample shows 730,000 or so clones, about 78% of them seen only once. The specimen sequenced was memory CD4+ T cells sorted from blood. All receptors come from a woman aged 30 to 39 in good health. Each CDR3 is given with its conserved first and last residue. The D gene is left open where the match is weak. Only some rows state a clone size, as once, few, many or a class for expanded clones.

clone_size	v_call	d_call	j_call	cdr3_nt	cdr3_aa
many	TRBV18	NA	TRBJ2-7	TGTGCCAGCTCACTAGGAACGGATGGGGAGCAGTACTTC	CASSLGTDGEQYF
NA	TRBV4-2	NA	TRBJ2-2	TGTGCCAGCAGCCAACTCTGGAGGAACACCGGGGAGCTGTTTTTT	CASSQLWRNTGELFF
once	TRBV5-1	NA	TRBJ2-2	TGCGCCAGCAGCTTGGGGGACTTGTTAGGGACCGGGGAGCTGTTTTTT	CASSLGDLLGTGELFF
few	TRBV6-1	TRBD1	TRBJ1-3	TGTGCCAGCAGTAGGGGACAGGGGTTTGGAAACACCATATATTTT	CASSRGQGFGNTIYF
NA	TRBV28	NA	TRBJ2-7	TGTGCCAGCAATAGGTTTCCACTGGGCGAGCAGTACTTC	CASNRFPLGEQYF
few	TRBV4-1	NA	TRBJ2-3	TGCGCCAGCAGCCAAGATTGGGACACCTCCACAGATACGCAGTATTTT	CASSQDWDTSTDTQYF
NA	TRBV2	NA	TRBJ2-6	TGTGCCAGCGTTTTCGACCCAACTGGGGCCAACGTCCTGACTTTC	CASVFDPTGANVLTF
NA	TRBV2	TRBD1	TRBJ1-1	TGTGCCAGTAACAGGGGGCGGAACACTGAAGCTTTCTTT	CASNRGRNTEAFF
once	TRBV2	TRBD1	TRBJ2-7	TGTGCCAGCAGCATAGGACAGGGGGCCTACGAGCAGTACTTC	CASSIGQGAYEQYF
NA	TRBV25-1	TRBD2	TRBJ2-1	TGTGCCAGCAGTGCAGATTGGACTAGCGGGAGCAAGGATGAGCAGTTCTTC	CASSADWTSGSKDEQFF
NA	TRBV11-3	NA	TRBJ2-2	TGTGCCAGCAGCGGAGATCGTGGCGGGGAGCTGTTTTTT	CASSGDRGGELFF
NA	TRBV30	NA	TRBJ1-1	TGTGCCTGGGGACAGAAGGTGAGAACTGAAGCTTTCTTT	CAWGQKVRTEAFF
NA	TRBV14	TRBD2	TRBJ2-2	TGTGCCAGCAGCCGGAGACTAGCGAGTACCGGGGAGCTGTTTTTT	CASSRRLASTGELFF
NA	TRBV28	TRBD2	TRBJ2-7	TGTGCCAGCAGTTTGACTAGCGGGACCGCCTACGAGCAGTACTTC	CASSLTSGTAYEQYF
NA	TRBV4-2	NA	TRBJ2-4	TGTGCCAGCAGCCCACGCCGGGACTCGAGAAAAAACATTCAGTACTTC	CASSPRRDSRKNIQYF
NA	TRBV6-1	NA	TRBJ1-2	TGTGCCAGCAGTGAGATTTGGGGTTGGGATGGCTACACCTTC	CASSEIWGWDGYTF
few	TRBV11-2	NA	TRBJ1-2	TGTGCCAGCAGCTTAGGCTCGGGCACGGTAGGTGGCTACACCTTC	CASSLGSGTVGGYTF
once	TRBV11-2	NA	TRBJ1-1	TGTGCCAGCAGCTTACCCCAGGGGAGTACTGAAGCTTTCTTT	CASSLPQGSTEAFF
once	TRBV11-3	TRBD1	TRBJ2-1	TGTGCCAGCAGCCAGGGACAGACGTACAATGAGCAGTTCTTC	CASSQGQTYNEQFF
once	TRBV5-1	NA	TRBJ2-7	TGCGCCAGCAGCTTGGCCCCGGGGCGCCCAAGCTCCTACGAGCAGTACTTC	CASSLAPGRPSSYEQYF